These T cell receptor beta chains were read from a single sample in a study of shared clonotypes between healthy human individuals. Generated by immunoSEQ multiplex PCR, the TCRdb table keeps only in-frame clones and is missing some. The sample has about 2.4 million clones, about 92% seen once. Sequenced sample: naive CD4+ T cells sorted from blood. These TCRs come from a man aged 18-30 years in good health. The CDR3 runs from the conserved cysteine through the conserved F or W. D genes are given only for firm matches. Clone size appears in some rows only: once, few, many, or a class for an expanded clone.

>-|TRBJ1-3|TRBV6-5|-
TGTGCCAGCAGTTACTCCAGCTCTGGAAACACCATATATTTT
CASSYSSSGNTIYF
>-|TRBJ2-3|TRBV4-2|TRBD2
TGTGCCAGCAGCCAAACGACTAGCGGGGGGGGAGATACGCAGTATTTT
CASSQTTSGGGDTQYF
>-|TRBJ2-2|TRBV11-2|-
TGTGCCAGCAGCTTAGTCACCGGGGAGCTGTTTTTT
CASSLVTGELFF
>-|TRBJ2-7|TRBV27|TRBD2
TGTGCCAGCACCCCTCTTGGGGGAGGGGCCCCCTACGAGCAGTACTTC
CASTPLGGGAPYEQYF
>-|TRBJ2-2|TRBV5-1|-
TGCGCCAGCAGCACCACCGGGGAGCTGTTTTTT
CASSTTGELFF
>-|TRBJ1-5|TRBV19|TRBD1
TGTGCCAGTAGTTGGACAGGGGAGGATCAGCCCCAGCATTTT
CASSWTGEDQPQHF
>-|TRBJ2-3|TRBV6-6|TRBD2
TGTGCCAGCAGTCGTCTTCGGGGGGTCGATACGCAGTATTTT
CASSRLRGVDTQYF
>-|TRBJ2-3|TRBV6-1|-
TGTGCCGGCCGTTGGCCTTCCAACACAGATACGCAGTATTTT
CAGRWPSNTDTQYF
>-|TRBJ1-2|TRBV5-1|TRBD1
TGCGCCAGCAGCTTGGGACAGGGCGGCTATGGCTACACCTTC
CASSLGQGGYGYTF
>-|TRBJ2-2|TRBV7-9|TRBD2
TGTGCCAGGGGAGGACTAGCGGCAAACACCGGGGAGCTGTTTTTT
CARGGLAANTGELFF
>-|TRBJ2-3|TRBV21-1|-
TGTGCCAGCAGCAAAGCCAGGGGACGCACAGATACGCAGTATTTT
CASSKARGRTDTQYF
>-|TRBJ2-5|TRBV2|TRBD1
TGTGCCTCCAAGGGACAGGGGGCAGGGGAGCAGTACTTC
CASKGQGAGEQYF
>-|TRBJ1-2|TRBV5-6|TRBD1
TGTGCCAGCAGCACGAGTGCAGGGGGCGGTGCTAACTATGGCTACACCTTC
CASSTSAGGGANYGYTF
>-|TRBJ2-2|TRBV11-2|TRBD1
TGTGCCAGCAGCTTTTTGGGACAGGGTTTAACCGGGGAGCTGTTTTTT
CASSFLGQGLTGELFF
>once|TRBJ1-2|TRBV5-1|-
TGCGCCAGCAGCTCGGACGGGGGCTATGGCTACACCTTC
CASSSDGGYGYTF
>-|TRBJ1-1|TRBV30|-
TGTGCCTGGAGCAGGGCGGCGACTGAAGCTTTCTTT
CAWSRAATEAFF
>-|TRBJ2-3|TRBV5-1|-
TGCGCCAGCAGCTTGGACCTTCCTAGCACAGATACGCAGTATTTT
CASSLDLPSTDTQYF
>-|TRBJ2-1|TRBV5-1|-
TGCGCCAGCAGCCGGATAGAAAGACCTAACAATGAGCAGTTCTTC
CASSRIERPNNEQFF
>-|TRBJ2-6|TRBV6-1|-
TGTGCCAGCAGTGGACGGGGGGCCAACGTCCTGACTTTC
CASSGRGANVLTF
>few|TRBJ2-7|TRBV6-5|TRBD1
TGTGCCAGCAGGGAAAGGGGGCGCGGGGAGCAGTACTTC
CASRERGRGEQYF
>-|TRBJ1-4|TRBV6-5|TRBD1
TGTGCCAGCAGTTTGGGACCAGGGGGGAGTGAAAAACTGTTTTTT
CASSLGPGGSEKLFF
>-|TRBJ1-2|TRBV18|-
TGTGCCAGCTCACCACCCCCAGCAGGAAGCTATGGCTACACCTTC
CASSPPPAGSYGYTF
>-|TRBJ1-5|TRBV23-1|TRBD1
TGCGCCAGCAGTCAGCCCCGGACAGGGGGAGGCAATCAGCCCCAGCATTTT
CASSQPRTGGGNQPQHF
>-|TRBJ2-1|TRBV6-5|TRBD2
TGTGCCAGCGGATGGACTAGCGGGGGGGCCGAGCAGTTCTTC
CASGWTSGGAEQFF
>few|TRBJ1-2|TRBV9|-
TGTGCCAGCAGCGTAGGGATGGGACAAGGAGGCTACACCTTC
CASSVGMGQGGYTF
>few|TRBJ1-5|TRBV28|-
TGTGCCAGCAGACCCACGGGGTTGTTGAATCAGCCCCAGCATTTT
CASRPTGLLNQPQHF
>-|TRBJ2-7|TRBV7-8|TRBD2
TGTGCCAGCAGCTTAGCGACTAGCGGGGGGCTCTCCTACGAGCAGTACTTC
CASSLATSGGLSYEQYF
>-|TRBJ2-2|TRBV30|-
TGTGCCTGGAGACAAACAGGGAGCACCGGGGAGCTGTTTTTT
CAWRQTGSTGELFF
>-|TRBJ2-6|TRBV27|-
TGTGCCAGCAGTCCCCGGGGACTGGCCCGGGAGGGGGCCAACGTCCTGACTTTC
CASSPRGLAREGANVLTF
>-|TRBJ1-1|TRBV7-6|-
TGTGCCAGCAGCTTAGTGGCGGGGGTGAACACTGAAGCTTTCTTT
CASSLVAGVNTEAFF
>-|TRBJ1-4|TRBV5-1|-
TGCGCCAGCAGCTCGGGGGGGCGGAGTGAAAAACTGTTTTTT
CASSSGGRSEKLFF
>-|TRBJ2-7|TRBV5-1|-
TGCGCCAGCAGCTTGGAACGGAGCTACGAGCAGTACTTC
CASSLERSYEQYF
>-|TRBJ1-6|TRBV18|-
TGTGCCAGCTCAGCCTCAGGGCCCCAAATTTATAATTCACCCCTCCACTTT
CASSASGPQIYNSPLHF
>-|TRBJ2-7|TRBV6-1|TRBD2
TGTGCCAGCAGTGAAGCAGCGGGGCCGTACTTC
CASSEAAGPYF
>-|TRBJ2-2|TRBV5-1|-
TGCGCCAGCAGGGGCGGATCATGGGGCGGGGAGCTGTTTTTT
CASRGGSWGGELFF
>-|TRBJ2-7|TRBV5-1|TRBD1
TGCGCCAGCAGCCCAGACGGACAGGGAACCTACGAGCAGTACTTC
CASSPDGQGTYEQYF